This paragraph reports one TCR beta chain. The antigen remains unidentified. PCR used 60 Vbeta primers and 13 Jbeta primers. Profiled with immunoSEQ multiplex PCR; TCRdb holds only in-frame clones, not every one. The table records some 200,000 clones, about 70% of them present only once. The data are from a study of cytomegalovirus exposure and HLA in healthy donors. Across the study: Among about 400 genotyped donors, roughly 81% fell in the Caucasian-associated ancestry cluster.

V dropped 1 base and J dropped 4; count of bases not matched to a gene: 2. Germline V gene sequence: CDR1 SGHRS, CDR2 YFSETQ. This CDR3 spans 14 amino acids. Study results and limitations: In a later analysis, TCR beta V- and J-gene trimming was associated with a missense DCLRE1C variant.

The sample consisted of PBMCs. This receptor was identified in a man aged 35-49 years in good health and CMV-seropositive. The V call is TRBV5-1, the J call TRBJ1-5, with 7 positions matching TRBD1. CDR3 in DNA: TGCGCCAGCAGCTTGCCGGGACAGAATCAGCCCCAGCATTTT. Amino acids: CASSLPGQNQPQHF.